Below, 17 T cell receptor beta chains from the same sample are listed, as sequenced in a study of molecular identifiers for immune sequencing clone quantification. TCRdb used MiXCR to reprocess the PCR reads, holding one entry per CDR3 protein. The sample records under 650,000 distinct CDR3 sequences, just under 20% being singletons. The sequencing sample was made of naive CD8+ T cells from blood, with Jurkat cell RNA spiked in. As to subset: FACS-sorted CD8+CD4-CCR7+CD45RA+ naive T cells. The source of these receptors is a human donor in good health. Some libraries in this study had Jurkat cell RNA spiked in.

Many counts were recorded for this clonotype. The CDR3 is CATSDLSGDGGELFF. The CDR3, as DNA: TGTGCCACCAGTGATTTGTCGGGGGACGGCGGGGAGCTGTTTTTT. V is TRBV24-1 and J is TRBJ2-2, with D possibly being TRBD2 (6 bases). The CDR3 extends over 15 amino acids. The ends were cut back, 0 bases at V and 7 bases at J, with 11 bases in the middle. From germline, CDR1 is KGHDR and CDR2 SFDVKD.

This clonotype was counted many times. This chain connects TRBV20-1 to TRBJ1-1, with a weak D call TRBD1 (5 bases). The CDR3 loop spans 14 amino acids. Germline CDR1 DFQATT, CDR2 SNEGSKA (reference sequence). Deletions cut 5 bases from V and 6 bases from J, with 19 bases between. The CDR3 here is CSAHPGPVQAEAFF. For the CDR3, the DNA is TGCAGTGCTCATCCGGGACCGGTACAGGCTGAAGCTTTCTTT.

This clonotype occurred many times. This chain connects TRBV11-1 to TRBJ2-2, with TRBD2 matching 7 bases. The germline CDR1 and CDR2 sequences are SGHAT and FQDESV (reference sequence). Trimming cost V 0 bases and J 0 bases; bases outside gene matches: 1. The CDR3 loop spans 16 amino acids. The CDR3 protein is CASSLAGGTNTGELFF. Written as DNA, the CDR3 is TGTGCCAGCAGCTTAGCGGGAGGGACGAACACCGGGGAGCTGTTTTTT.

Concerning this clonotype itself: A read error may be the cause here, since a much bigger clone is one base away. V gene TRBV2 combines with J gene TRBJ1-4, with TRBD1 identical over 9 bases. This CDR3 spans 15 amino acids. Looked up from germline, CDR1 is SNHLY and CDR2 is FYNNEI. The CDR3 is CASSDGTGYNEELFF. The CDR3 DNA reads TGTGCCAGCAGTGACGGGACAGGGTATAATGAAGAACTGTTTTTT. The whole variable domain, filled in from reference TRBV2 and TRBJ1-4, reads EPEVTQTPSHQVTQMGQEVILRCVPISNHLYFYWYRQILGQKVEFLVSFYNNEISEKSEIFDDQFSVERPDGSNFTLKIRSTKLEDSAMYFCASSDGTGYNEELFFGSGTQLSVL.

This clonotype has a count of ten or more. V is TRBV4-1 and J is TRBJ2-7, with a weak D call TRBD1 (6 bases). CDR3 size: 14 residues. In germline, CDR1 is MGHRA, CDR2 YSYEKL. The germline V and J ends were trimmed by 4 bases and 3 bases, with 13 bases remaining between them. The CDR3 coding sequence is TGCGCCAGCAGCCTCGGACAGTCCGACTACGAGCAGTACTTC. Protein: CASSLGQSDYEQYF.

This clonotype was detected only a few times. The rearrangement uses TRBV6-5 and TRBJ2-2; 8 bases are shared with TRBD1. Germline V gives CDR1 MNHEY, CDR2 SVGAGI. The trim removed 7 bases at V and 5 bases at J, leaving 9 bases unmatched. There are 15 residues in the CDR3. The CDR3 nucleotides read TGTGCCAGCAACATCGGACAGGGTGGGACCGGGGAGCTGTTTTTT. Protein sequence: CASNIGQGGTGELFF.

The chain carries TRBV6-5 and TRBJ2-3, with TRBD1 as a possible D gene (6 bases). Germline V CDR1 and CDR2: MNHEY, SVGAGI. The V end was cut by 0 bases, the J end by 0 bases, with 13 bases between. The CDR3 is 17 residues long. CDR3 residues: CASSYSASGASTDTQYF. The CDR3 region has the DNA TGTGCCAGCAGTTACTCGGCATCAGGGGCGAGCACAGATACGCAGTATTTT.

The sample holds many counts of this clonotype. V usage is TRBV29-1 and J usage is TRBJ2-2; D possibly corresponds to TRBD1 (6 bases). Germline V gene lookup returns CDR1 SQVTM and CDR2 ANQGSEA. The length of the CDR3 is 15 residues. Trimming left V 6 bases short and J 0 bases short, with 14 bases between. CDR3: CSVEQGTTNTGELFF. Written as DNA, the CDR3 is TGCAGCGTGGAGCAGGGGACGACGAACACCGGGGAGCTGTTTTTT.

This clonotype occurred many times. V is TRBV9 and J is TRBJ2-2; weak D call: TRBD1 (6 bases). CDR3 length: 18 amino acids. CDR1 SGDLS and CDR2 YYNGEE come from the germline V gene. With 4 bases removed from V and 5 bases from J, the gap between germline ends came to 24 bases. The CDR3 is CASSPIRGQGSGTGELFF. CDR3 sequence (DNA): TGTGCCAGCAGCCCTATTAGAGGGCAGGGGTCGGGGACCGGGGAGCTGTTTTTT. Based on the CDR3 plus reference TRBV9 and TRBJ2-2, the full variable domain is DSGVTQTPKHLITATGQRVTLRCSPRSGDLSVYWYQQSLDQGLQFLIQYYNGEERAKGNILERFSAQQFPDLHSELNLSSLELGDSALYFCASSPIRGQGSGTGELFFGEGSRLTVL.

Many counts were recorded for this clonotype. The chain links TRBV6-2 or TRBV6-3 to TRBJ2-3; 7 nucleotides line up with TRBD1. Trimming removed 6 bases from V and 5 bases from J; junction bases left unmatched: 14. The CDR3 runs to 16 residues. Per germline, CDR1 MNHEY and CDR2 SVGEGT. The CDR3 reads CASSPSEGGFGDTQYF. The DNA of the CDR3 is TGTGCCAGCAGCCCTTCGGAAGGGGGCTTTGGAGATACGCAGTATTTT.

Ten or more counts support this clonotype. The V and J genes are TRBV6-2 or TRBV6-3 and TRBJ2-7, with 10 bases matching TRBD1. Unmatched junction bases numbered 7, after V lost 7 bases and J lost 4 bases. CDR3 length equals 14 residues. Germline V gene data show CDR1 as MNHEY and CDR2 as SVGEGT. CDR3 DNA sequence: TGTGCCAGCACAAAACCGGGACAGGGGTACGAGCAGTACTTC. It is translated as CASTKPGQGYEQYF.

Regarding this clonotype: One end of the junction does not line up with germline, which may come from a read error. The genes are TRBV6-5 and TRBJ2-2; D possibly corresponds to TRBD1 (6 bases). The CDR3 extends over 18 amino acids. CDR1 is MNHEY, CDR2 SVGAGI, per germline. CDR3: CTSSYSFPGTWNTGELFF. CDR3 nucleotides: TGTACCAGCAGTTACTCTTTCCCCGGGACATGGAACACCGGGGAGCTGTTTTTT.

This clonotype was counted at least ten times. The rearrangement links TRBV23-1 to TRBJ2-5, with a tentative D call TRBD1 (6 bases). TRBV23-1 is labeled an ORF, and its function is uncertain. V was trimmed by 6 bases and J by 4 bases, leaving 15 bases between them. This CDR3 has 14 amino acids. CDR3 DNA sequence: TGCGCCAGCAGACTGAGAACAGGGATAGAGACCCAGTACTTC. This translates into CASRLRTGIETQYF.

This clonotype was recorded many times. V gene TRBV12-3 or TRBV12-4 combines with J gene TRBJ2-7; no clear D. This CDR3 spans 13 amino acids. The ends were cut back, 3 bases at V and 3 bases at J, with 9 bases in the middle. CDR3 region: CASSFIGHYEQYF. The CDR3 DNA sequence: TGTGCCAGCAGTTTTATCGGGCACTACGAGCAGTACTTC.

The chain links TRBV7-9 to TRBJ2-1, with 9 bases that match TRBD2. This CDR3 comprises 15 residues. The ends lost 1 base at V and 9 bases at J; junction bases unmatched: 7. Germline CDR1 is SEHNR and CDR2 is FQNEAQ (reference sequence). The CDR3 DNA is TGTGCCAGCAGCTTAGGTCGCGGGGGGGCCCTTGAGCAGTTCTTC. It specifies CASSLGRGGALEQFF.

The genes are TRBV5-5 and TRBJ1-6; 7 bases align to TRBD1. Trimming took 3 bases from V and 5 from J; bases not matched to a gene: 5. This CDR3 contains 15 residues. Germline CDR1 SGHKS, CDR2 YYEKEE (reference sequence). CDR3 coding DNA: TGTGCCAGCAGCTCGACGGGACAGAATAATTCACCCCTCCACTTT. Protein sequence: CASSSTGQNNSPLHF.

A note on this clonotype: It may be a read error: a sequence one base away is much more abundant. V gene TRBV11-2 combines with J gene TRBJ2-5; 12 nucleotides align to TRBD1. The CDR3 contains 16 residues. The germline V gene has CDR1 SGHAT and CDR2 FQNNGV. CDR3 nucleotide sequence: TGTGCCGGCAGCTACGGGACAGGGGGCGTTCGAGAGACCCAGTACTTC. Protein: CAGSYGTGGVRETQYF. The whole variable domain, filled in from reference TRBV11-2 and TRBJ2-5, reads EAGVAQSPRYKIIEKRQSVAFWCNPISGHATLYWYQQILGQGPKLLIQFQNNGVVDDSQLPKDRFSAERLKGVDSTLKIQPAKLEDSAVYLCAGSYGTGGVRETQYFGPGTRLLVL.